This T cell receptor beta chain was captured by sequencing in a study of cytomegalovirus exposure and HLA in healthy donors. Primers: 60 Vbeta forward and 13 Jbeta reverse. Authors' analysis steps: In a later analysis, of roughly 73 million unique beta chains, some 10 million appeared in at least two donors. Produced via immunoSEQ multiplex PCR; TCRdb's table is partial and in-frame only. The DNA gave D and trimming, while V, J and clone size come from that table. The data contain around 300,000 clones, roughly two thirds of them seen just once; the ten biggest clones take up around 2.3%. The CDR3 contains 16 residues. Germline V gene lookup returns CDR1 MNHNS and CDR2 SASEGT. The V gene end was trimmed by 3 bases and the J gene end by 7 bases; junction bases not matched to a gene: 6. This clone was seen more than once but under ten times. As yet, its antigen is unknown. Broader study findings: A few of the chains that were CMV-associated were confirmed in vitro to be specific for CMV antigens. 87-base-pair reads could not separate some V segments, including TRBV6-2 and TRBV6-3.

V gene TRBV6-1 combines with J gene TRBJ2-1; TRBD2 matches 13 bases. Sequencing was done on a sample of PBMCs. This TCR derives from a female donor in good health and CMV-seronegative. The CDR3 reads CASSDGLAGVWNEQFF. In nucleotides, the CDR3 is TGTGCCAGCAGTGATGGACTAGCGGGAGTTTGGAATGAGCAGTTCTTC.